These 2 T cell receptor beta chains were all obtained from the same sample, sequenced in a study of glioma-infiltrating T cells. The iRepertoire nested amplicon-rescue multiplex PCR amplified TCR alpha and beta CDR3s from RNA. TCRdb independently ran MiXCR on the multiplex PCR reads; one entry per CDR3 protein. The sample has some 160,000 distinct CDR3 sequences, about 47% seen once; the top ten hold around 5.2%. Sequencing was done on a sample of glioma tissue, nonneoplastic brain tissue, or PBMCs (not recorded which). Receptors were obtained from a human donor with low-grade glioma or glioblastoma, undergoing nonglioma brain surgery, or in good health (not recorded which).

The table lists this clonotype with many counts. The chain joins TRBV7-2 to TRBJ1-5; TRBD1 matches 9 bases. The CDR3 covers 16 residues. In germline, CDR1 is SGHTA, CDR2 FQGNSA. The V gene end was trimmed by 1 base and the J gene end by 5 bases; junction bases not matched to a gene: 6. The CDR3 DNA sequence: TGTGCCAGCAGCTTAGAGAGCGGACAGGGGTATCAGCCCCAGCATTTT. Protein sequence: CASSLESGQGYQPQHF.

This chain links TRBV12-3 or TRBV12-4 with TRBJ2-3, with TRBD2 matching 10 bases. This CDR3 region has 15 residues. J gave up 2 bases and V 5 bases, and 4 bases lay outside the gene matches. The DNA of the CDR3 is TGTGCCAGCAGTGTCGGGACTAGCGACACAGATACGCAGTATTTT. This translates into CASSVGTSDTDTQYF.